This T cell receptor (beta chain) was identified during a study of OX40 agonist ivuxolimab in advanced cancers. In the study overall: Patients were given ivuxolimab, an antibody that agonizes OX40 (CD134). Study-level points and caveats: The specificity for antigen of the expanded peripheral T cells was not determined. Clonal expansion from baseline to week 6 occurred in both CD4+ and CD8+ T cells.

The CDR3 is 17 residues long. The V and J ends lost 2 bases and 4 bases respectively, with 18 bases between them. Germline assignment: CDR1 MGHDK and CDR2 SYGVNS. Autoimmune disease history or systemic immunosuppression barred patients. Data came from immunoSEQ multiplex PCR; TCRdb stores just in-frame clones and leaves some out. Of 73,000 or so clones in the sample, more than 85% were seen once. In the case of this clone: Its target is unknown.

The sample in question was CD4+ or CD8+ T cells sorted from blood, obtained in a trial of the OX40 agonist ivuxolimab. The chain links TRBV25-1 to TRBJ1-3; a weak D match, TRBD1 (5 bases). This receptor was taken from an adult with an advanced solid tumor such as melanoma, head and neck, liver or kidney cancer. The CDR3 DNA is TGTGCCAGCAGTGAAATTGTCGGACATCGGGGAGGAAACACCATATATTTT. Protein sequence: CASSEIVGHRGGNTIYF.